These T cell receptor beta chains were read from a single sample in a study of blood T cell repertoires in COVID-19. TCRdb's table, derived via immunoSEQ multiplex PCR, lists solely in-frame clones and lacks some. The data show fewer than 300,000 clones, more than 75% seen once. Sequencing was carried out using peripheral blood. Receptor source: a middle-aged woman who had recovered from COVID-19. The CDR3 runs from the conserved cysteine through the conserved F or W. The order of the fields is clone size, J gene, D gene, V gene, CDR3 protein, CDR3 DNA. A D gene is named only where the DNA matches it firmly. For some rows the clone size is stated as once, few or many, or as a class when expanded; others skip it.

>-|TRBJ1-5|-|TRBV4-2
CASSHEHNQPQHF
TGTGCCAGCAGCCATGAACACAATCAGCCCCAGCATTTT
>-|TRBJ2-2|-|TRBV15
CATSNYGLSVPGELFF
TGTGCCACCAGCAACTATGGACTTTCAGTCCCCGGGGAGCTGTTTTTT
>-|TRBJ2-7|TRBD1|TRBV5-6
CASSLVDRLTYEQYF
TGTGCCAGCAGCTTGGTGGACAGGCTGACCTACGAGCAGTACTTC
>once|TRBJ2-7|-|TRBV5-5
CASSLYQGRYEQYF
TGTGCCAGCAGCTTATATCAGGGGCGTTACGAGCAGTACTTC
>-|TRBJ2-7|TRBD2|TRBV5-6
CASSFSAGMDSYEQYF
TGTGCCAGCAGCTTTTCAGCGGGGATGGATTCCTACGAGCAGTACTTC
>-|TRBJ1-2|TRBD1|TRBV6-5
CASSLKGGLTYGYTF
TGTGCCAGCAGTCTAAAAGGGGGCCTTACTTATGGCTACACCTTC
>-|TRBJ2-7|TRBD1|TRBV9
CASSLRDRDYEQYF
TGTGCCAGCAGCCTCCGGGACAGGGACTACGAGCAGTACTTC
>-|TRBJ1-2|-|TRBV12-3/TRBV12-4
CASSFGGTYGYTF
TGTGCCAGCAGTTTCGGGGGTACCTATGGCTACACCTTC
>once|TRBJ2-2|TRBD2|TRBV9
CASSRPGGTGELFF
TGTGCCAGCAGCCGCCCGGGGGGGACCGGGGAGCTGTTTTTT
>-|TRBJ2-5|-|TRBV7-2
CASSSRAEQETQYF
TGTGCCAGCAGCTCCCGTGCTGAGCAAGAGACCCAGTACTTC
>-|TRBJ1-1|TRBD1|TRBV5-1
CASSLVSRTGGTEAFF
TGCGCCAGCAGCTTAGTGTCTCGGACAGGGGGAACTGAAGCTTTCTTT
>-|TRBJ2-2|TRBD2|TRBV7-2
CASSLVAGGTGELFF
TGTGCCAGCAGCTTAGTGGCGGGAGGGACCGGGGAGCTGTTTTTT
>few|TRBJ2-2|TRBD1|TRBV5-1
CASRTGLGTGELFF
TGCGCCAGCAGGACAGGGTTGGGCACCGGGGAGCTGTTTTTT
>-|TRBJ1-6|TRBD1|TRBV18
CASSPTGVAYNSPLHF
TGTGCCAGCTCACCAACAGGGGTCGCCTATAATTCACCCCTCCACTTT
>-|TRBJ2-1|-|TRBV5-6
CASSPEGFWNEQFF
TGTGCCAGCAGCCCGGAGGGGTTTTGGAATGAGCAGTTCTTC
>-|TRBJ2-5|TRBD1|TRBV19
CASSPDRGETQYF
TGTGCCAGTAGTCCCGACAGGGGGGAGACCCAGTACTTC
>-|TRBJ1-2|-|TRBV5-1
CASSLDQGQHTF
TGCGCCAGCAGCTTGGATCAGGGGCAACACACCTTC
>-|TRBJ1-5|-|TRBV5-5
CASSLRTNQPQHF
TGTGCCAGCAGCTTACGGACTAATCAGCCCCAGCATTTT
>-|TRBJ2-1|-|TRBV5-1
CASSFWGTSKNEQFF
TGCGCCAGCAGCTTTTGGGGGACATCGAAGAATGAGCAGTTCTTC
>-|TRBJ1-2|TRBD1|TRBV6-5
CASGLQGDLYGYTF
TGTGCCAGCGGGCTACAGGGGGACCTCTATGGCTACACCTTC
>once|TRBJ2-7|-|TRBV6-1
CASSEVGRAIEQYF
TGTGCCAGCAGTGAAGTGGGCAGGGCTATCGAGCAGTACTTC
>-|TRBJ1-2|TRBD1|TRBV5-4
CASTQDRVNYGYTF
TGTGCCAGCACCCAGGACAGGGTTAACTATGGCTACACCTTC
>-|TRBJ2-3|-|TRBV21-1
CASSIIWGIDHTDTQYF
TGTGCCAGCAGCATCATTTGGGGCATCGACCACACAGATACGCAGTATTTT
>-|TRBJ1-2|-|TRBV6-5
CASSYSSQAYGYTF
TGTGCCAGCAGTTACTCGAGCCAGGCCTATGGCTACACCTTC
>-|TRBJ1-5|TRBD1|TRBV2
CASRGDREEPQHF
TGTGCCAGCAGGGGGGACAGGGAAGAGCCCCAGCATTTT
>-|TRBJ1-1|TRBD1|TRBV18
CASSQTRQGAFNTEAFF
TGTGCCAGCTCACAAACTAGACAGGGGGCCTTTAACACTGAAGCTTTCTTT
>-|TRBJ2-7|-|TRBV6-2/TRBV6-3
CASSFPRVSSYEQYF
TGTGCCAGCAGTTTCCCCAGGGTTTCGTCCTACGAGCAGTACTTC
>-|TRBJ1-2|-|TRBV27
CASSWAGTNYGYTF
TGTGCCAGCAGTTGGGCAGGGACTAACTATGGCTACACCTTC
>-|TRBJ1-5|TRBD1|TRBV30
CAWADRGNQPQHF
TGTGCCTGGGCGGACAGGGGGAATCAGCCCCAGCATTTT
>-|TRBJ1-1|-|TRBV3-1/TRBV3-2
CASSQDPIAWTEAFF
TGTGCCAGCAGCCAAGATCCGATCGCGTGGACTGAAGCTTTCTTT
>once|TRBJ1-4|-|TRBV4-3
CASSQDPPGYTNEKLFF
TGCGCCAGCAGCCAAGACCCCCCAGGGTATACTAATGAAAAACTGTTTTTT
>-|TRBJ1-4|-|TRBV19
CASSIRGRDEKLFF
TGTGCCAGTAGTATAAGGGGCCGTGATGAAAAACTGTTTTTT
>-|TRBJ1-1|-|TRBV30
CASGPGITEAFF
TGTGCCTCGGGACCAGGGATAACTGAAGCTTTCTTT
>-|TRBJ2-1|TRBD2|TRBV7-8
CASSLVDHSGGLREQFF
TGTGCCAGCAGCTTAGTCGATCATAGCGGGGGGCTGAGGGAGCAGTTCTTC
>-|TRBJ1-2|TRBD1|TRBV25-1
CASGTGGFVGYTF
TGTGCCAGCGGGACAGGGGGCTTCGTAGGCTACACCTTC
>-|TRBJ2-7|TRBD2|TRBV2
CASSVASGAYEQYF
TGTGCCAGCAGCGTGGCTAGCGGGGCCTACGAGCAGTACTTC
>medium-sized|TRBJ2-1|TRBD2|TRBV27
CASSPRWGGDEQFF
TGTGCCAGCAGTCCCCGGTGGGGGGGGGATGAGCAGTTCTTC
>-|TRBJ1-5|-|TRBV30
CAWSVSHGGNQPQHF
TGTGCCTGGAGTGTAAGCCACGGGGGCAATCAGCCCCAGCATTTT
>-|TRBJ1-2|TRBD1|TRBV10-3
CAISEPPGQKGYGYTF
TGTGCCATCAGTGAACCCCCGGGACAGAAAGGGTATGGCTACACCTTC
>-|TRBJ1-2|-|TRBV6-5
CASRSLTGNYGYTF
TGTGCCAGCAGATCTCTGACTGGAAACTATGGCTACACCTTC
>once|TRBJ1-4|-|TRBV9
CASSVGGNEKLFF
TGTGCCAGCAGCGTAGGAGGGAATGAAAAACTGTTTTTT
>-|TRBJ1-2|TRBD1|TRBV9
CASSGPGTGTGYTF
TGTGCCAGCAGCGGCCCTGGGACAGGTACTGGCTACACCTTC
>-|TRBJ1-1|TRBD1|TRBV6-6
CASSHAGGGVGRQYTEAFF
TGTGCCAGCAGTCACGCAGGGGGCGGGGTGGGTCGACAATACACTGAAGCTTTCTTT
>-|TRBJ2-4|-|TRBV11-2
CASSLSSGSGLAKNIQYF
TGTGCCAGCAGCTTAAGTAGTGGGAGCGGCTTAGCCAAAAACATTCAGTACTTC
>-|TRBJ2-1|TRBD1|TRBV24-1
CATSDTGTGLHEQFF
TGTGCCACCAGTGATACCGGGACAGGTCTCCATGAGCAGTTCTTC
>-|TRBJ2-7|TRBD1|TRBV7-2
CASTGTASYEQYF
TGTGCCAGCACCGGGACAGCCTCCTACGAGCAGTACTTC
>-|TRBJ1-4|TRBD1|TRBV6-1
CASSERRTGSNEKLFF
TGTGCCAGCAGTGAGCGAAGGACAGGGTCTAATGAAAAACTGTTTTTT
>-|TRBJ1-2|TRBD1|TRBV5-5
CASSLGAGQGANGYTF
TGTGCCAGCAGCTTGGGGGCGGGACAGGGCGCAAATGGCTACACCTTC
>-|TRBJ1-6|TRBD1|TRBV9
CASSVLAGGTYNSPLHF
TGTGCCAGCAGCGTTTTGGCAGGGGGCACCTATAATTCACCCCTCCACTTT